Listed below are T cell receptor beta chains from one sample, sequenced in a study of blood T cell repertoires in COVID-19. Here immunoSEQ multiplex PCR was the method, and the copy in TCRdb shows in-frame clones only, minus some. Of 250,000 to 350,000 clones detected, approximately 84% appear once; the ten largest clones hold over 1.1%. Input material: peripheral blood. These receptors all come from a human donor with COVID-19, enrolled during active disease. The donor label of this sample is uncertain. Both conserved end residues are trimmed from each CDR3.

v_gene	CDR3aa
TRBV19	ASSIRQGEAGELF
TRBV28	ASSLEYYGYT
TRBV6-2/TRBV6-3	ASSYEAGANEQY
TRBV30	AWSVVDRATGELF
TRBV9	ASSVGTGDTGELF
TRBV5-1	ASSPGAGGPSVYEQY
TRBV27	ASSPDGYLISSYNSPLH
TRBV28	ATNRPGQGSHEQY
TRBV15	ATSRGSQGTGNTIY
TRBV5-1	ASSLTGDTEAF
TRBV6-5	ASSYYRTNGYT
TRBV4-3	ASSQDLGGEGYGYT
TRBV30	AGNRDSLMNTEAF
TRBV18	ASSPPTGIGEKLF
TRBV29-1	SVVPAAEQF
TRBV9	ASSPRAGGETDTQY
TRBV19	ASKVDRGVNQPQH
TRBV18	ASSPPAESYEQY
TRBV6-5	ASCRDRAYEQY
TRBV9	ASSVRGAADTQY
TRBV6-6	ASSYRQGNEKLF
TRBV7-2	ASSLRDSTNQY
TRBV5-4	ASSLGQYEQY
TRBV4-1	ASSHPDRENSPLH
TRBV5-1	ASSLNGRGYSNQPQH
TRBV9	ASSVRASGAHTGELF